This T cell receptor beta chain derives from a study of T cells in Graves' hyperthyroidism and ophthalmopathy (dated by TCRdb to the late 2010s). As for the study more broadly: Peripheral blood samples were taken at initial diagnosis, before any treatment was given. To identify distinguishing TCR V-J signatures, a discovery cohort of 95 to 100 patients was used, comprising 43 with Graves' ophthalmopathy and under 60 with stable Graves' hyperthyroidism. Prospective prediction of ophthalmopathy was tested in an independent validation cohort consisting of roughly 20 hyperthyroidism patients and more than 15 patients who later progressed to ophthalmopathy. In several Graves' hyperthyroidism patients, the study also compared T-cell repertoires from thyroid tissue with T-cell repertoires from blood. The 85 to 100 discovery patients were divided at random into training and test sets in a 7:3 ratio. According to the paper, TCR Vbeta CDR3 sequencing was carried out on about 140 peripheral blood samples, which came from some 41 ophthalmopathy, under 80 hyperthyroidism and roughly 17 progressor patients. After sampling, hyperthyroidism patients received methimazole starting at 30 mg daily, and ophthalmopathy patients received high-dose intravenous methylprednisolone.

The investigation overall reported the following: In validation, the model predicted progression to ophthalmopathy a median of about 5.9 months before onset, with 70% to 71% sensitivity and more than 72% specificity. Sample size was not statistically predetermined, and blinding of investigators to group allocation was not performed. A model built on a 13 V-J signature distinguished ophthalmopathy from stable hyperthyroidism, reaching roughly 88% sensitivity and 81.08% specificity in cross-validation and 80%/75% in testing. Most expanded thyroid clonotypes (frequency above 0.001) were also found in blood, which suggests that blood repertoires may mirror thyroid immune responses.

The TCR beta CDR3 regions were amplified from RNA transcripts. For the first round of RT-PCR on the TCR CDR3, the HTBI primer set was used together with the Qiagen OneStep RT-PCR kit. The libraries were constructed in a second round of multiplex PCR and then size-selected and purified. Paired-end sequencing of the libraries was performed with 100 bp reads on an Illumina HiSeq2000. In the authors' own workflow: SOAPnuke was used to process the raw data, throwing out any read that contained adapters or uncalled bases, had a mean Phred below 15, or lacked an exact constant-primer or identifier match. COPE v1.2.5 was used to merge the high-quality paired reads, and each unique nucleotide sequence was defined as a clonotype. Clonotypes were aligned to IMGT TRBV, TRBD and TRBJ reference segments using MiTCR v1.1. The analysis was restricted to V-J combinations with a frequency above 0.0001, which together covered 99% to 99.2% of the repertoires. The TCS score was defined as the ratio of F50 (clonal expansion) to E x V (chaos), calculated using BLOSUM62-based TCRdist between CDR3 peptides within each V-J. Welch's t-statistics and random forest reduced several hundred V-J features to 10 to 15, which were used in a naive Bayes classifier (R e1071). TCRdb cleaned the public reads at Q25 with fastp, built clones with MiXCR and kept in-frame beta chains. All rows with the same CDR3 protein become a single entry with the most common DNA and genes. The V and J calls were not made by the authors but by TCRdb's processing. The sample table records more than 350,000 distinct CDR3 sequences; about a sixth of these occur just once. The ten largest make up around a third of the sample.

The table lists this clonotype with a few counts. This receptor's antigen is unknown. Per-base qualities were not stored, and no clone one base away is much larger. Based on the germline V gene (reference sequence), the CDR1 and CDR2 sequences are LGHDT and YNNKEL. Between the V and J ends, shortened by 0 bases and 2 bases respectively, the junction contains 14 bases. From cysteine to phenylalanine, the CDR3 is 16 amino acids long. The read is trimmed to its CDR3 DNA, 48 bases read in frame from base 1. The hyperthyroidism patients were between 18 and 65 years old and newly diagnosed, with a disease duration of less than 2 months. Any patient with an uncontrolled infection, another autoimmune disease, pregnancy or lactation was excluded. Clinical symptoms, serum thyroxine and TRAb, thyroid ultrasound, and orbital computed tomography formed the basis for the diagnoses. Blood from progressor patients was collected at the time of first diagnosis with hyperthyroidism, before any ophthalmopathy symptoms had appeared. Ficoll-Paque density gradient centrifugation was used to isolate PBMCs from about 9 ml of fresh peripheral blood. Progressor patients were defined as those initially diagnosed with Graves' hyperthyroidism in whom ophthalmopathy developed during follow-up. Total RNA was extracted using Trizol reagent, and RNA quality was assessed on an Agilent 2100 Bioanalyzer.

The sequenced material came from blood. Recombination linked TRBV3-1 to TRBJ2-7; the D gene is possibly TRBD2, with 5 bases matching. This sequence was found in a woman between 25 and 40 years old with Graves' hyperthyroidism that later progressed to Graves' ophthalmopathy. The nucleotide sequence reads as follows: TGTGCCAGCAGCCAAGAACGCGGGTTGGAGACCTACGAGCAGTACTTC. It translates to CASSQERGLETYEQYF.